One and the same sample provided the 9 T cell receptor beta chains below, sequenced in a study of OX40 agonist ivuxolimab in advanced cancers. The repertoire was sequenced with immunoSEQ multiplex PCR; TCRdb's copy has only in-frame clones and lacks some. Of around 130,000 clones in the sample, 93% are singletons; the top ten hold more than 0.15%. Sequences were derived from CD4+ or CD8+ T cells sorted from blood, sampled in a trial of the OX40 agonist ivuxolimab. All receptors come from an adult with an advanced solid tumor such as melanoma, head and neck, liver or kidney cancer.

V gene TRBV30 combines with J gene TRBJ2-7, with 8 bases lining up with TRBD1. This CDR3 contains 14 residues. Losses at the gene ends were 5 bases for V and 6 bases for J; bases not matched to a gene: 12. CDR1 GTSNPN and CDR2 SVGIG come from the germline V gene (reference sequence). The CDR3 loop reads CAWGNRQGAFEQYF. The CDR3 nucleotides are TGTGCCTGGGGAAACCGCCAGGGGGCGTTCGAGCAGTACTTC.

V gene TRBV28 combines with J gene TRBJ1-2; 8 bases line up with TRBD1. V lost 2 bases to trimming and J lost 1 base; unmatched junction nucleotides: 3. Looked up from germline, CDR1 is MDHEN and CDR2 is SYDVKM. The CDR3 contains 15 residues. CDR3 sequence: CASSLPQGVNYGYTF. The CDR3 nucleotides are TGTGCCAGCAGTTTACCACAGGGGGTTAACTATGGCTACACCTTC.

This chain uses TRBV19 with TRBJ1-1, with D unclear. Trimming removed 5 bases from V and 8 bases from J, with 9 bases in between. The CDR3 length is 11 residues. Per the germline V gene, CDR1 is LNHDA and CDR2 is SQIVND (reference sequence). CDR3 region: CASSPDPEAFF. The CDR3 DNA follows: TGTGCCAGTAGTCCCGACCCCGAAGCTTTCTTT.

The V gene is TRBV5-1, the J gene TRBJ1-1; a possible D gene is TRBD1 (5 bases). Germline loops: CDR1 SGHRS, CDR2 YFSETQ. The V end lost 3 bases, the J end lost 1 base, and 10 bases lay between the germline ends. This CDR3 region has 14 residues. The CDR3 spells CASSSDNRNTEAFF. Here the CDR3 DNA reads TGCGCCAGCAGCTCGGACAACCGGAACACTGAAGCTTTCTTT.

CDR3 nucleotides: TGTGCCATCAGTGAAGCGACAGCCGGAGCTAACTATGGCTACACCTTC. The encoded protein is CAISEATAGANYGYTF. The chain joins TRBV10-3 to TRBJ1-2; possible D gene TRBD1, 5 bases. V gave up 3 bases and J gave up 0 bases, with 14 bases separating them. CDR1 is ENHRY and CDR2 is SYGVKD in the germline V gene. The CDR3 extends over 16 amino acids.

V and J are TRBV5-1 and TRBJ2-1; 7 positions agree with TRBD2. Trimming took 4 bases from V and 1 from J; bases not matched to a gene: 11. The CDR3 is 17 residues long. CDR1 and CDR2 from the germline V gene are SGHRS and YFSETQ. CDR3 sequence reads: CASSLLPQRGSYNEQFF. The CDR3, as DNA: TGCGCCAGCAGCCTCCTCCCGCAGCGGGGATCCTACAATGAGCAGTTCTTC.

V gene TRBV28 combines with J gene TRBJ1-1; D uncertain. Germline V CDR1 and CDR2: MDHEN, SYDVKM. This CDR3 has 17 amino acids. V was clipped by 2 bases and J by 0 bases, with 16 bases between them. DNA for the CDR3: TGTGCCAGCAGTTTACAGGCAGGCGCCCTCTTGAACACTGAAGCTTTCTTT. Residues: CASSLQAGALLNTEAFF.

The CDR3 loop reads CASSLATSGPPSEQFF. The CDR3 region has the DNA TGTGCCAGCAGCTTGGCAACTAGCGGGCCGCCGTCGGAGCAGTTCTTC. V usage is TRBV5-5 and J usage is TRBJ2-1; TRBD2 matches at 9 bases. The CDR3 loop spans 16 amino acids. Germline CDR1 SGHKS, CDR2 YYEKEE (reference sequence). V shed 0 bases and J 10 bases; nucleotides not matched to a gene: 11.

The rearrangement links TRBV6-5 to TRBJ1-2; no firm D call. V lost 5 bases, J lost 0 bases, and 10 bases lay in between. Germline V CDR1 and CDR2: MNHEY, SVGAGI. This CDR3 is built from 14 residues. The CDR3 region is CASSTGRANYGYTF. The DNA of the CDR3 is TGTGCCAGCAGTACGGGTCGAGCTAACTATGGCTACACCTTC.